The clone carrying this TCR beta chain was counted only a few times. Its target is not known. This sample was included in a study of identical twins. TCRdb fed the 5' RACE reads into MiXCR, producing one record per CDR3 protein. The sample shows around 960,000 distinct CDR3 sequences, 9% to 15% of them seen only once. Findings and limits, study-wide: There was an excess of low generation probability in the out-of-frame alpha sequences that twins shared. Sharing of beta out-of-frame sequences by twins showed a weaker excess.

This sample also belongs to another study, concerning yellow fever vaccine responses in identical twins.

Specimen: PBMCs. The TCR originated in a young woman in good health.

The CDR3 DNA reads as TGTGCCAGCAGTTCCCGCCGCGGTTTCGATGAGCAGTTCTTC. It encodes CASSSRRGFDEQFF. The gene calls are TRBV28 and TRBJ2-1, with no clear D. The germline V gene has CDR1 MDHEN and CDR2 SYDVKM. The ends were cut back, 4 bases at V and 8 bases at J, with 15 bases in the middle. There are 14 residues in the CDR3.